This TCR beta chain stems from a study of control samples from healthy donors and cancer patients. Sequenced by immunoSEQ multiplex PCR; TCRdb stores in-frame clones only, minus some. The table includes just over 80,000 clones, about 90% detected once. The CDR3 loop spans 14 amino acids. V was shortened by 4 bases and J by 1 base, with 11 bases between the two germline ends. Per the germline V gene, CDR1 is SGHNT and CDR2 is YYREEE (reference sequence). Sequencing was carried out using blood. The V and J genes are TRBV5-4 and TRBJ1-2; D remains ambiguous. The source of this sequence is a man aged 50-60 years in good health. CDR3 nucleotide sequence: TGTGCCAGCAGCCCTGACACCGATAACTATGGCTACACCTTC. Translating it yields CASSPDTDNYGYTF.